What follows are 29 T cell receptor beta chains derived from one specimen sequenced in a study of shared clonotypes between healthy human individuals. CD45RO-negative cells were positively selected for CCR7, leaving out terminally differentiated effector memory CD45RA+ cells. Only in-frame clones appear in the TCRdb table, and some are missing; sequencing was by immunoSEQ multiplex PCR. The sample has around 580,000 clones, 98% seen once. The sequencing sample was made of naive CD8+ T cells sorted from blood. These receptors came from a man aged 25 to 40 in good health.

The chain couples TRBV10-2 to TRBJ1-5; no definite D call. This CDR3 spans 16 amino acids. Germline V gene lookup returns CDR1 WSHSY and CDR2 SAAADI. Deletions cut 2 bases from V and 0 bases from J, with 11 bases between. Written as DNA, the CDR3 is TGCGCCAGCAGTGAGCCCGCCGGTTATAGCAATCAGCCCCAGCATTTT. It encodes CASSEPAGYSNQPQHF.

The genes are TRBV4-1 and TRBJ1-4; unclear D gene. Germline CDR1 MGHRA, CDR2 YSYEKL. The CDR3 runs to 15 residues. V lost 3 bases and J lost 0, with 8 bases in between. CDR3 in DNA: TGCGCCAGCAGCCAGGTTGCTTCAACTAATGAAAAACTGTTTTTT. It specifies CASSQVASTNEKLFF.

The V call is TRBV7-7, the J call TRBJ2-2, with a possible D match to TRBD1 (5 bases). Trimming shortened V by 5 bases and J by 1 base, and 8 bases separated the two germline ends. Germline loops: CDR1 SSHAT, CDR2 FNYEAQ (reference sequence). The CDR3 is made up of 14 amino acids. CDR3 in DNA: TGTGCCAGCAGCCCAGGGAAGAACACCGGGGAGCTGTTTTTT. Translated, it gives CASSPGKNTGELFF. Variable domain in full (rest from reference TRBV7-7 and TRBJ2-2): GAGVSQSPRYKVTKRGQDVTLRCDPISSHATLYWYQQALGQGPEFLTYFNYEAQPDKSGLPSDRFSAERPEGSISTLTIQRTEQRDSAMYRCASSPGKNTGELFFGEGSRLTVL.

Here the CDR3 reads CASSLLSSGSGLEQFF. The CDR3 region has the DNA TGTGCCAGCAGTTTACTCTCTAGCGGGAGTGGGCTTGAGCAGTTCTTC. This sequence joins TRBV28 and TRBJ2-1; 10 bases fit TRBD2. This CDR3 has 16 amino acids. Losses at the gene ends were 2 bases for V and 9 bases for J; bases not matched to a gene: 10. Germline values: CDR1 MDHEN, CDR2 SYDVKM.

The chain has TRBV13 and TRBJ2-7; TRBD2 is a possible D gene (6 bases). Germline V gene lookup returns CDR1 PRHDT and CDR2 FYEKMQ (reference sequence). The V end was cut by 1 base, the J end by 0 bases, with 13 bases between. This CDR3 is 16 amino acids long. CDR3 region: CASSLVRDGSSYEQYF. CDR3 coding DNA: TGTGCCAGCAGCTTAGTCCGGGACGGGAGCTCCTACGAGCAGTACTTC.

The chain combines TRBV28 with TRBJ1-2; D remains unclear. The V and J ends lost 3 bases and 0 bases respectively, with 11 bases between them. The CDR3 extends over 15 amino acids. Per germline, CDR1 MDHEN and CDR2 SYDVKM. CDR3 sequence: CASSLWGEANYGYTF. CDR3 nucleotide sequence: TGTGCCAGCAGTTTGTGGGGTGAAGCTAACTATGGCTACACCTTC.

Notes on this clone: Other DNA sequences in this specimen translate into the identical CDR3. The gene calls are TRBV7-9 and TRBJ2-7; no firm D call. CDR1 is SEHNR and CDR2 is FQNEAQ in the germline V gene (reference sequence). The CDR3 spans 13 residues. V gave up 4 bases and J gave up 0 bases, with 7 bases separating them. CDR3 region: CASSSGPSYEQYF. DNA for the CDR3: TGTGCCAGCAGCTCAGGACCCTCCTACGAGCAGTACTTC.

The V gene is TRBV10-2, the J gene TRBJ2-5, with 11 bases matching TRBD2. With V trimmed by 3 bases and J by 0 bases, 18 bases remained unmatched. Germline CDR1 reads WSHSY; CDR2 reads SAAADI. This CDR3 is 21 amino acids long. The CDR3 DNA sequence: TGCGCCAGCAGTGATCCGGGACAGGGTGCGACTAGCGGGACCGACCAAGAGACCCAGTACTTC. Amino acid sequence: CASSDPGQGATSGTDQETQYF.

A word on this clone: The same CDR3 can be traced to other DNA sequences in this sample. V is TRBV5-1 and J is TRBJ2-7; 8 nucleotides agree with TRBD1. The CDR3 is 14 residues long. Germline V lookup: CDR1 SGHRS, CDR2 YFSETQ. The V and J ends lost 2 bases and 2 bases, in that order; junction bases with no gene match: 3. This chain's CDR3 is CASSFGTGAYEQYF. The CDR3 nucleotides are TGCGCCAGCAGCTTCGGGACAGGCGCCTACGAGCAGTACTTC.

The rearrangement joins TRBV7-8 to TRBJ2-1; 8 bases agree with TRBD2. The CDR3 runs to 16 residues. Germline lookup yields CDR1 SGHVS and CDR2 FQNEAQ. The trim removed 2 bases at V and 2 bases at J, leaving 5 bases unmatched. The CDR3 spells CASSLKGGRTYNEQFF. CDR3 nucleotides: TGTGCCAGCAGCTTAAAGGGCGGGAGGACCTACAATGAGCAGTTCTTC.

V usage is TRBV7-6 and J usage is TRBJ2-7; unclear D gene. Per germline, CDR1 SGHVS and CDR2 FNYEAQ. With 1 base removed from V and 5 bases from J, the gap between germline ends came to 12 bases. The length of the CDR3 is 14 residues. CDR3 in DNA: TGTGCCAGCAGCTTAGGTGGGAAGGTCGACGAGCAGTACTTC. It translates to CASSLGGKVDEQYF.

The rearrangement uses TRBV15 and TRBJ2-3; D may be TRBD2 (6 bases). Trimming stripped 6 bases from V and 4 bases from J, with 14 bases between. Germline CDR1 reads LNHNV; CDR2 reads YYDKDF (reference sequence). This CDR3 has 14 residues. CDR3 amino acids: CATRLTTRADTQYF. CDR3 nucleotides: TGTGCCACCAGGCTCACGACTAGGGCAGATACGCAGTATTTT.

J is TRBJ2-1 and V is TRBV27; D uncertain. This CDR3 is built from 14 residues. Trimming removed 5 bases from V and 0 bases from J, with 8 bases in between. CDR1 is MNHEY, CDR2 SMNVEV, per germline (reference sequence). The CDR3 sequence is CASSPSNSYNEQFF. CDR3 nucleotides: TGTGCCAGCAGTCCAAGTAACTCCTACAATGAGCAGTTCTTC.

This rearrangement joins TRBV7-9 to TRBJ1-1; no firm D call. Per the germline V gene, CDR1 is SEHNR and CDR2 is FQNEAQ (reference sequence). Trimming pared 3 bases from V and 6 bases from J, leaving 8 bases between. The CDR3 runs to 12 residues. CDR3 bases: TGTGCCAGCAGCTTGATAAGGCCTGAAGCTTTCTTT. This codes for CASSLIRPEAFF.

This sequence joins TRBV7-9 and TRBJ2-7, with 13 bases lining up with TRBD2. There are 15 residues in the CDR3. The germline gives CDR1 SEHNR, CDR2 FQNEAQ (reference sequence). J gave up 5 bases and V 4 bases, and 5 bases lay outside the gene matches. CDR3 in DNA: TGTGCCAGCAGCTCTCGGACTAGCGGGAGCGACGAGCAGTACTTC. It is translated as CASSSRTSGSDEQYF. Looking up the rest from reference TRBV7-9 and TRBJ2-7 gives the full variable domain: DTGVSQNPRHKITKRGQNVTFRCDPISEHNRLYWYRQTLGQGPEFLTYFQNEAQLEKSRLLSDRFSAERPKGSFSTLEIQRTEQGDSAMYLCASSSRTSGSDEQYFGPGTRLTVT.

V gene TRBV19 combines with J gene TRBJ2-1; D is uncertain. This CDR3 region has 15 residues. Trimming stripped 3 bases from V and 7 bases from J, with 16 bases between. The germline V gene encodes CDR1 LNHDA and CDR2 SQIVND (reference sequence). CDR3 residues: CASSIVLALGNEQFF. CDR3 in DNA: TGTGCCAGTAGTATCGTATTGGCCCTAGGGAATGAGCAGTTCTTC. The full variable domain, rest sourced from reference TRBV19 and TRBJ2-1, is DGGITQSPKYLFRKEGQNVTLSCEQNLNHDAMYWYRQDPGQGLRLIYYSQIVNDFQKGDIAEGYSVSREKKESFPLTVTSAQKNPTAFYLCASSIVLALGNEQFFGPGTRLTVL.

This clone was detected once. The chain combines TRBV6-5 with TRBJ2-3, with D tentatively TRBD1 or TRBD2 (5 bases each). V lost 0 bases to trimming and J lost 4 bases, with 8 bases between them. CDR1 is MNHEY, CDR2 SVGAGI, per germline. The CDR3 covers 14 residues. CDR3 residues: CASSYSGPADTQYF. The CDR3 bases are TGTGCCAGCAGTTACTCGGGACCGGCAGATACGCAGTATTTT.

The chain links TRBV29-1 to TRBJ1-2; no clear D. The CDR3 covers 10 residues. V lost 4 bases and J lost 5, with 5 bases in between. Germline CDR1 SQVTM, CDR2 ANQGSEA. CDR3 coding DNA: TGCAGCGTTGCGAGTTATGGCTACACCTTC. Translated, it gives CSVASYGYTF.

The sample holds one count of this clone. CDR3 loop: CASSGLAGDSGDWDTQYF. DNA for the CDR3: TGCGCCAGCAGTGGACTAGCGGGAGACTCCGGCGATTGGGATACGCAGTATTTT. This chain uses TRBV5-1 with TRBJ2-3; 13 nucleotides match TRBD2. The CDR3 contains 18 residues. CDR1 and CDR2 from the germline V gene are SGHRS and YFSETQ. The V segment lost 5 bases and the J segment 6 bases; nucleotides outside the gene matches: 15.

The V gene is TRBV7-9, the J gene TRBJ1-1; the D is unclear. V lost 1 base and J 0 bases, leaving 9 bases between the germline ends. Per the germline V gene, CDR1 is SEHNR and CDR2 is FQNEAQ (reference sequence). The CDR3 has 15 residues. The CDR3 nucleotides are TGTGCCAGCAGCTTAGGTCATTCGGTGAACACTGAAGCTTTCTTT. This gives the protein CASSLGHSVNTEAFF.

The rearrangement uses TRBV6-5 and TRBJ1-5; D uncertain. The CDR3 length is 15 residues. Germline lookup yields CDR1 MNHEY and CDR2 SVGAGI. V was clipped by 4 bases and J by 3 bases, with 13 bases between them. The CDR3 reads CASSFDSSNNQPQHF. The DNA for the CDR3 is TGTGCCAGCAGTTTTGATTCGAGTAACAATCAGCCCCAGCATTTT.

This chain uses TRBV20-1 with TRBJ2-7; 9 bases match TRBD2. The CDR3 covers 10 residues. In germline, CDR1 is DFQATT, CDR2 SNEGSKA (reference sequence). V was clipped by 6 bases and J by 7 bases; unmatched bases: 1. The CDR3 sequence is CSAAGGEQYF. Here the CDR3 DNA reads TGCAGTGCGGCGGGAGGGGAGCAGTACTTC.

The rearrangement links TRBV7-9 to TRBJ2-6, with 8 bases matching TRBD1. The CDR3 spans 17 residues. J lost 4 bases, V lost 2 bases, and 7 bases had no gene match. CDR1 is SEHNR, CDR2 FQNEAQ, per germline (reference sequence). The CDR3 sequence: CASSLLGQGAGANVLTF. The CDR3 nucleotides read TGTGCCAGCAGCTTATTGGGTCAGGGGGCGGGGGCCAACGTCCTGACTTTC.

The chain has TRBV9 and TRBJ1-3, with a weak D call TRBD1 (5 bases). Between the trimmed V and J ends, which lost 7 bases and 0 bases, there was a span of 11 bases. Germline V gene data show CDR1 as SGDLS and CDR2 as YYNGEE. The CDR3 sequence is 14 residues long. The CDR3 spells CASGGPSSGNTIYF. CDR3 in DNA: TGTGCCAGCGGGGGACCTAGCTCTGGAAACACCATATATTTT.

This clone came up once. The chain recombines TRBV5-5 with TRBJ2-5; no firm D call. CDR3 length: 13 amino acids. V was shortened by 0 bases and J by 1 base, with 4 bases between the two germline ends. CDR1 and CDR2 (germline): SGHKS, YYEKEE (reference sequence). CDR3 nucleotides: TGTGCCAGCAGCTTGGATTCCCAAGAGACCCAGTACTTC. Its translation is CASSLDSQETQYF.

The chain joins TRBV2 to TRBJ2-1, with D hard to call. The V gene's germline CDR1 is SNHLY and CDR2 FYNNEI. V lost 3 bases to trimming and J lost 2 bases, with 5 bases between them. CDR3 length: 13 amino acids. The CDR3 spells CASSDGTYNEQFF. The CDR3 DNA is TGTGCCAGCAGTGACGGAACCTACAATGAGCAGTTCTTC.

The V call is TRBV11-2, the J call TRBJ2-5; 10 bases line up with TRBD2. Unmatched junction bases numbered 8, after V lost 5 bases and J lost 5 bases. CDR3 length equals 15 residues. Germline V lookup: CDR1 SGHAT, CDR2 FQNNGV. Written as DNA, the CDR3 is TGTGCCAGCAGCATCCTAGCGGGAGCGGTTGAGACCCAGTACTTC. Its protein is CASSILAGAVETQYF.

This chain links TRBV4-1 with TRBJ2-7; the D call may be TRBD1 or TRBD2 (6 bases each). V lost 0 bases, J lost 7 bases, and 16 bases lay in between. The CDR3 length is 15 residues. CDR1 and CDR2 from the germline V gene are MGHRA and YSYEKL. CDR3 sequence (DNA): TGCGCCAGCAGCCAAGAGGTGACTGGGGGGACAGAGCAGTACTTC. Its protein product is CASSQEVTGGTEQYF.

The V and J genes are TRBV6-4 and TRBJ1-5, with TRBD1 matching over 10 bases. The CDR3 extends over 13 amino acids. V lost 8 bases, J lost 5 bases, and 3 bases stayed unmatched. Looked up from germline, CDR1 is MRHNA and CDR2 is SNTAGT. The CDR3: CASGGTGDQPQHF. In DNA, the CDR3 is TGTGCCAGCGGCGGGACAGGGGATCAGCCCCAGCATTTT.